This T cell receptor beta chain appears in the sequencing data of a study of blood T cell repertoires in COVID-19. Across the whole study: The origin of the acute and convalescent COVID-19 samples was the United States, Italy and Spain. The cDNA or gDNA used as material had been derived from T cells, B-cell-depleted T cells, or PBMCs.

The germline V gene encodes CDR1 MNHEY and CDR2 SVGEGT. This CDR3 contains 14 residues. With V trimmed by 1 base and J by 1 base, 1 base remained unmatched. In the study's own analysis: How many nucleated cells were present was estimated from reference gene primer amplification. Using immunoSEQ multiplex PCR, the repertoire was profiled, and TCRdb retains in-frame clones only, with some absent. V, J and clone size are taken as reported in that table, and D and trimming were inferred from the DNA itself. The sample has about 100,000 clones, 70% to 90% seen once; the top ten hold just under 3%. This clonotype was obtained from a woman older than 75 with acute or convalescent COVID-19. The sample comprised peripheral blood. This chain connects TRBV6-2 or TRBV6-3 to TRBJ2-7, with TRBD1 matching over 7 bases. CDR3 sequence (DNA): TGTGCCAGCAGTTACTGGGACAGTTCCTACGAGCAGTACTTC. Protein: CASSYWDSSYEQYF.